Detailed here is one T cell receptor (beta chain). The antigen is unknown. These data belong to a study of OX40 agonist ivuxolimab in advanced cancers. Study at large: Treatment received earlier with anti-PD-1, anti-PD-L1 or anti-CTLA-4 agents was allowed, and 40% had some. Overall study findings and caveats: Expansion of clones was among the lowest in partial responders at 0.1-3.0 mg/kg.

Patients were ineligible given autoimmune disease history or systemic immunosuppression. Only in-frame clones appear in the TCRdb table, and some are missing; sequencing was by immunoSEQ multiplex PCR. The sample lists around 95,000 clones, approximately 91% seen once, with 0.15% to 0.2% in the top ten. The sequence was obtained from an adult with an advanced solid tumor such as melanoma, head and neck, liver or kidney cancer. The sample consisted of CD4+ or CD8+ T cells sorted from blood, taken in a trial of the OX40 agonist ivuxolimab.

CDR3 loop: CASSPKTLNTEAFF. The CDR3 DNA sequence: TGTGCCAGCTCACCAAAGACGTTGAACACTGAAGCTTTCTTT. The chain employs TRBV18 and TRBJ1-1; D gene uncertain. V lost 2 bases to trimming and J lost 0 bases, with 7 bases between them. The CDR3 length is 14 residues. Germline V gene sequence: CDR1 KGHSH, CDR2 LQKENI.